A selection of T cell receptor beta chains follows, all from one sample in a study of blood T cells in healthy people across ages. MiXCR, applied by TCRdb to the 5' RACE reads, yields one record per CDR3 protein. This table holds about 970,000 distinct CDR3 sequences, just over 50% found once. Sequenced: blood. All receptors come from a woman aged 55 to 70 in good health. The CDR3 runs from the conserved cysteine through the conserved F or W. The D gene is left open where the match is weak. The size entry is marked missing in some rows and otherwise reads once, few, many or a size class.

CSAKTRLSGANVLTF	TGCAGCGCTAAGACACGGCTGTCGGGGGCCAACGTCCTGACTTTC	TRBV29-1	TRBJ2-6	NA	few
CASAQGNTEAFF	TGTGCCAGCGCACAGGGGAACACTGAAGCTTTCTTT	TRBV6-5	TRBJ1-1	NA	NA
CASSGRQGPNTGELFF	TGTGCCAGCAGCGGGCGTCAGGGGCCCAACACCGGGGAGCTGTTTTTT	TRBV4-2	TRBJ2-2	NA	NA
CAIMDRIPQPQHF	TGTGCCATCATGGACAGGATTCCGCAGCCCCAGCATTTT	TRBV6-7	TRBJ1-5	TRBD1	NA
CASSLGPRTSAASNEQFF	TGCGCCAGCAGCTTGGGGCCCCGGACTAGCGCCGCCTCCAATGAGCAGTTCTTC	TRBV5-1	TRBJ2-1	TRBD2	NA
CASSTYSGSSYEQYF	TGTGCCAGCAGTACCTATAGCGGGAGCTCCTACGAGCAGTACTTC	TRBV28	TRBJ2-7	TRBD2	few
CASSLGPPGTDTQYF	TGTGCCAGCAGTCTCGGGCCCCCGGGCACAGATACGCAGTATTTT	TRBV7-3	TRBJ2-3	NA	NA
CCVMTFYNEQFF	TGCTGCGTCATGACTTTCTACAATGAGCAGTTCTTC	TRBV29-1	TRBJ2-1	NA	NA
CASSLEGRARTDTQYF	TGCGCCAGCAGCTTGGAAGGGAGGGCCAGAACAGATACGCAGTATTTT	TRBV5-1	TRBJ2-3	TRBD2	NA
CASSSKREFDEQYF	TGTGCCAGCAGTTCCAAACGGGAGTTCGACGAGCAGTACTTC	TRBV28	TRBJ2-7	NA	NA
CASSFHVKNIQYF	TGTGCCAGCAGTTTTCACGTCAAAAACATTCAGTACTTC	TRBV28	TRBJ2-4	NA	NA
CASTPRRGTDTQYF	TGTGCCAGCACCCCAAGGAGGGGCACAGATACGCAGTATTTT	TRBV7-2	TRBJ2-3	NA	few
CSAQDRAYGYTF	TGCAGTGCTCAAGACAGGGCCTATGGCTACACCTTC	TRBV20-1	TRBJ1-2	TRBD1	NA
CASSRDTSTDTQYF	TGTGCCAGCAGCCGCGATACCAGCACAGATACGCAGTATTTT	TRBV6-5	TRBJ2-3	NA	NA
CSVLVKDYGYTF	TGCAGCGTACTAGTCAAGGACTATGGCTACACCTTC	TRBV29-1	TRBJ1-2	NA	NA
CASTVRGRQIRVSEKLFF	TGTGCCAGCACTGTTCGGGGCAGACAAATTCGCGTATCTGAAAAACTGTTTTTT	TRBV28	TRBJ1-4	NA	NA
CASALRPSVYEQYF	TGTGCCAGCGCCCTAAGACCGTCCGTTTACGAGCAGTACTTC	TRBV3-1	TRBJ2-7	NA	NA
CSARDYGAARAHGYTF	TGCAGTGCTAGAGATTACGGGGCCGCTAGGGCCCATGGCTACACCTTC	TRBV20-1	TRBJ1-2	NA	NA
CATSDYSGYEQYF	TGTGCCACCAGTGATTATAGCGGCTACGAGCAGTACTTC	TRBV24-1	TRBJ2-7	NA	NA
CASSPGTGGASDTQYF	TGTGCCAGCAGCCCCGGGACAGGGGGGGCTTCAGATACGCAGTATTTT	TRBV5-6	TRBJ2-3	TRBD1	NA
CASSSSTGHAYGYTF	TGTGCCAGCAGCTCTTCGACAGGGCATGCCTATGGCTACACCTTC	TRBV7-8	TRBJ1-2	TRBD1	NA
CATSGGPYEQFF	TGTGCCACCAGTGGAGGTCCTTATGAGCAGTTCTTC	TRBV24-1	TRBJ2-1	NA	NA
CASSAGLASAGSPLHF	TGCGCCAGCAGCGCAGGGTTGGCGAGCGCGGGGTCACCCCTCCACTTT	TRBV5-1	TRBJ1-6	NA	NA
CASRRDRDEKLFF	TGCGCCAGCCGCCGGGACAGGGATGAAAAACTGTTTTTT	TRBV4-3	TRBJ1-4	TRBD1	few
CSVEGPLSYSEQFF	TGCAGCGTTGAGGGACCTCTTTCCTACAGTGAGCAGTTCTTC	TRBV29-1	TRBJ2-1	NA	NA
CASSLWGSPQGETQYF	TGTGCCAGCAGTTTATGGGGGTCGCCGCAGGGGGAGACCCAGTACTTC	TRBV28	TRBJ2-5	NA	NA
CASSQDPSANYNEQFF	TGCGCCAGCAGCCAAGATCCCAGCGCCAACTACAATGAGCAGTTCTTC	TRBV4-1	TRBJ2-1	NA	NA
CASSYARGANQPQHF	TGTGCCAGCAGTTACGCCAGGGGAGCGAATCAGCCCCAGCATTTT	TRBV6-5	TRBJ1-5	NA	few
CASSLAMGRTCEQYF	TGCGCCAGCAGCTTGGCGATGGGGCGAACATGCGAGCAGTACTTC	TRBV5-1	TRBJ2-7	NA	NA
CATDRGAPVGYGYTF	TGTGCCACCGACAGGGGCGCCCCGGTGGGCTATGGCTACACCTTC	TRBV2	TRBJ1-2	TRBD1	few